Each of the 13 T cell receptor beta chains below was sequenced from the same sample in a study of T cell responses to AZD1222 COVID-19 vaccine. TCRdb's table, derived via immunoSEQ multiplex PCR, lists solely in-frame clones and lacks some. This table has about 140,000 clones, roughly 90% appearing once. Material: peripheral blood, obtained on day 0 of AZD1222 vaccination. These TCRs come from an adult in good health.

The rearrangement uses TRBV5-8 and TRBJ1-6; D unresolved. Looked up from germline, CDR1 is SGHTS and CDR2 is YDEGEE. CDR3 size: 13 residues. V lost 5 bases and J lost 14, with 17 bases in between. In DNA, the CDR3 is TGTGCCAGCAGTCGCCTCGGAGCAACAACCCTCCACTTT. This gives the protein CASSRLGATTLHF.

The rearrangement joins TRBV6-5 to TRBJ1-2; 8 nucleotides line up with TRBD1. Germline V gives CDR1 MNHEY, CDR2 SVGAGI. The CDR3 has 14 residues. V dropped 8 bases and J dropped 2; count of bases not matched to a gene: 7. The DNA of the CDR3 is TGTGCCAGCCAAACGTGGACAGGGAACTATGGCTACACCTTC. It is translated as CASQTWTGNYGYTF.

The chain employs TRBV5-1 and TRBJ2-1; D possibly corresponds to TRBD1 (6 bases). Looked up from germline, CDR1 is SGHRS and CDR2 is YFSETQ. CDR3 size: 15 residues. Trimming removed 0 bases at V and 1 base at J, with 8 bases between. Written as DNA, the CDR3 is TGCGCCAGCAGCTTGGGACAGGAATCCTACAATGAGCAGTTCTTC. Its protein is CASSLGQESYNEQFF.

This clone was seen a handful of times. The chain combines TRBV7-9 with TRBJ1-2; D not certain. The CDR3 length is 12 residues. Trimming took off 1 base at V and 7 bases at J, with 7 bases between the two ends. From germline, CDR1 is SEHNR and CDR2 FQNEAQ (reference sequence). CDR3 sequence (DNA): TGTGCCAGCAGCTTAGAGGCCAGTGGCTACACCTTC. Translating it yields CASSLEASGYTF.

V is TRBV4-1 and J is TRBJ1-2, with 12 bases that match TRBD1. Germline V gene sequence: CDR1 MGHRA, CDR2 YSYEKL. V was clipped by 4 bases and J by 8 bases; unmatched bases: 8. CDR3 length equals 15 residues. CDR3 DNA: TGCGCCAGCAGCCCTGGGACAGGGGGCCGCTGGGGCTACACCTTC. The encoded protein is CASSPGTGGRWGYTF.

The chain employs TRBV7-2 and TRBJ2-4; D might be TRBD1 or TRBD2, each matching 5 bases. Trimming left V 4 bases short and J 0 bases short, with 10 bases between. Germline CDR1 SGHTA, CDR2 FQGNSA. There are 15 residues in the CDR3. CDR3 coding DNA: TGTGCCAGCAGCTCGGGACCGGTAGCCAAAAACATTCAGTACTTC. Translated: CASSSGPVAKNIQYF.

The chain couples TRBV6-4 to TRBJ1-1; TRBD1 matches at 10 bases. The CDR3 contains 15 residues. From germline, CDR1 is MRHNA and CDR2 SNTAGT. Unmatched junction bases numbered 4, after V lost 6 bases and J lost 0 bases. As DNA, the CDR3 is TGTGCCAGCAGGCGGGACAGGGGAATGAACACTGAAGCTTTCTTT. Protein: CASRRDRGMNTEAFF.

The chain recombines TRBV25-1 with TRBJ1-4; D may be TRBD1 (5 bases). V shed 5 bases and J shed 7 bases, with 17 bases lying between them. Per germline, CDR1 MGHDK and CDR2 SYGVNS. CDR3 length: 15 amino acids. CDR3: CASSNRRRGTEKLFF. The CDR3 region has the DNA TGTGCCAGCAGTAATCGTCGGAGGGGTACTGAAAAACTGTTTTTT.

This clone is a singleton in its sample. This chain joins TRBV27 and TRBJ2-3, with 14 positions matching TRBD2. V dropped 2 bases and J dropped 7; count of bases not matched to a gene: 11. The germline V gene has CDR1 MNHEY and CDR2 SMNVEV (reference sequence). There are 18 residues in the CDR3. CDR3 coding DNA: TGTGCCAGCAGTTTAACCGGGACTAGCGGGAGAATGGTAAATACGCAGTATTTT. Residues: CASSLTGTSGRMVNTQYF.

This clone was seen just once. This chain links TRBV27 with TRBJ1-5; perhaps TRBD1 as D (6 bases). Germline V lookup: CDR1 MNHEY, CDR2 SMNVEV (reference sequence). Trimming took 3 bases from V and 6 from J, leaving 12 bases between them. CDR3 length: 14 residues. Written as DNA, the CDR3 is TGTGCCAGCAGTTTCACTGAGGGGGTTCAGCCCCAGCATTTT. Its translation: CASSFTEGVQPQHF.

The chain uses TRBV15 and TRBJ2-2; a possible D gene is TRBD1 (5 bases). V dropped 0 bases and J dropped 5 bases, with 16 bases sitting between them. The CDR3 runs to 17 residues. The germline V gene encodes CDR1 LNHNV and CDR2 YYDKDF (reference sequence). Here the CDR3 DNA reads TGTGCCACCAGCAGAGAGGACATCCTTGCCCGAACCGGGGAGCTGTTTTTT. Amino acids: CATSREDILARTGELFF.

This chain uses TRBV6-5 with TRBJ2-7; a possible D gene is TRBD2 (6 bases). The CDR3 totals 14 residues. Germline lookup yields CDR1 MNHEY and CDR2 SVGAGI. Between the trimmed V and J ends, which lost 6 bases and 2 bases, there was a span of 14 bases. CDR3: CASRSPGGTYEQYF. The CDR3, as DNA: TGTGCCAGCAGGAGCCCGGGCGGGACCTACGAGCAGTACTTC.

The V call is TRBV30, the J call TRBJ1-1, with D possibly TRBD1 on 5 matching bases. V lost 1 base and J 8 bases, leaving 8 bases between the germline ends. The CDR3 covers 11 residues. Germline V CDR1 and CDR2: GTSNPN, SVGIG (reference sequence). CDR3 residues: CAWSGRGEAFF. As DNA, the CDR3 is TGTGCCTGGAGTGGGCGGGGCGAAGCTTTCTTT.